A selection of T cell receptor beta chains follows, all from one sample in a study of T cell repertoires in cytomegalovirus infection. From the reads, TCRdb called clonotypes with MiXCR, one entry per CDR3 protein. The table lists 450,000 to 600,000 distinct CDR3 sequences, approximately 10% of them singletons. Specimen: PBMCs. The receptors were sampled from a human donor in good health (CMV status not recorded). Some clones in this sample may be carry-over from other donors' samples. The CDR3 runs from the conserved cysteine through the conserved F or W. Each record gives: J gene, V gene, clone size, D gene, CDR3 DNA, CDR3 protein. A D gene is named only where the DNA matches it firmly. Rows may omit the clone size; those that give it use once, few, many or a size class.

>TRBJ1-1|TRBV4-1|many|.
TGCGCCAGCAGCCAATCGGGCGGGGGAGGAACTGAAGCTTTCTTT
CASSQSGGGGTEAFF
>TRBJ1-6|TRBV9|.|TRBD1
TGTGCCAGCAGCGCCACCGGGACAGGGGTATCACCCCTCCACTTT
CASSATGTGVSPLHF
>TRBJ2-5|TRBV24-1|many|.
TGTGCCACCAGTGAGGGTGGACTCCAAGAGACCCAGTACTTC
CATSEGGLQETQYF
>TRBJ2-7|TRBV19|many|.
TGTGCCAGTAGCTCTCCCGACGCGGTTTCCTACGAGCAGTACTTC
CASSSPDAVSYEQYF
>TRBJ1-1|TRBV9|few|.
TGTGCCAGCAGCCCAGCCCCGACAGATGGCACTGAAGCTTTCTTT
CASSPAPTDGTEAFF
>TRBJ2-7|TRBV2|.|.
TGTGCCAGCAGTCCGCAGGGGCCGCGAAGCGAGCAGTACTTC
CASSPQGPRSEQYF
>TRBJ1-5|TRBV18|.|.
TGTGCCAGCTCACCACCGAGTCTTCCATGGGAGCCCCAGCATTTT
CASSPPSLPWEPQHF
>TRBJ1-6|TRBV27|.|.
TGTGCCAGCAAAGCGACCGAATTGCGGCGACCGGGTTCACCCCTCCACTTT
CASKATELRRPGSPLHF
>TRBJ2-3|TRBV6-1|many|.
TGTGCCAGCACCCGACAGTCCACAGATACGCAGTATTTT
CASTRQSTDTQYF
>TRBJ1-5|TRBV7-2|many|.
TGTGCCAGCAGCTTAGCGGGGGTCGCAAGCAATCAGCCCCAGCATTTT
CASSLAGVASNQPQHF
>TRBJ2-4|TRBV4-2|.|TRBD1
TGTGCCAGCAGCCAGGGACAGGGTGGACAAAACATTCAGTACTTC
CASSQGQGGQNIQYF
>TRBJ2-1|TRBV10-1|.|TRBD1
TGCGCCAGCAGCCCGACAGGGGAAATTCGGTTCTTC
CASSPTGEIRFF
>TRBJ1-3|TRBV6-6|many|.
TGTGCCAGCAGTTATTCTCCAGGACCTGGAAACACCATATATTTT
CASSYSPGPGNTIYF
>TRBJ1-3|TRBV5-1|.|.
TGCGCCAGCAGCTTGATGGAACCCTCTGGAAACACCATATATTTT
CASSLMEPSGNTIYF
>TRBJ2-7|TRBV5-1|.|.
TGCGCCAGCAGCTTCCTCCGGGACCAAGCCCGCGAGCAGTACTTC
CASSFLRDQAREQYF
>TRBJ2-1|TRBV20-1|few|TRBD2
TGCAGCCCTGGGCTAGCGGGAATCAATGAGCAGTTCTTC
CSPGLAGINEQFF
>TRBJ2-3|TRBV5-1|few|.
TGCGCCAGCAGATATCGGGACGGTGACACAGATACGCAGTATTTT
CASRYRDGDTDTQYF
>TRBJ2-7|TRBV27|many|.
TGTGCCAGCAGTGTCGGACAACCCTACGAGCAGTACTTC
CASSVGQPYEQYF
>TRBJ1-2|TRBV7-9|few|TRBD1
TGTGCCAGCAGTCCTATCGACAGGGGCTATGGCTACACCTTC
CASSPIDRGYGYTF
>TRBJ2-1|TRBV27|many|.
TGTGCCAGCAGTTTAGGGGCACCCTCCTACAATGAGCAGTTCTTC
CASSLGAPSYNEQFF
>TRBJ2-7|TRBV12-3/TRBV12-4|many|TRBD2
TGTGCCAGCAGTTCGATAGCGGGAACTACCTCCTACGAGCAGTACTTC
CASSSIAGTTSYEQYF
>TRBJ2-1|TRBV7-8|many|TRBD2
TGTGCCAGCAGCGGACTAGCGGGGGGGAGCTCCTACAATGAGCAGTTCTTC
CASSGLAGGSSYNEQFF
>TRBJ1-6|TRBV10-3|many|.
TGTGCCTCCAGAGACAGTAATAATTCACCCCTCCACTTT
CASRDSNNSPLHF
>TRBJ1-2|TRBV5-5|.|.
TGTGCCAGCAGCATGGGGTGGGGGCCGAACTATGGCTACACCTTC
CASSMGWGPNYGYTF